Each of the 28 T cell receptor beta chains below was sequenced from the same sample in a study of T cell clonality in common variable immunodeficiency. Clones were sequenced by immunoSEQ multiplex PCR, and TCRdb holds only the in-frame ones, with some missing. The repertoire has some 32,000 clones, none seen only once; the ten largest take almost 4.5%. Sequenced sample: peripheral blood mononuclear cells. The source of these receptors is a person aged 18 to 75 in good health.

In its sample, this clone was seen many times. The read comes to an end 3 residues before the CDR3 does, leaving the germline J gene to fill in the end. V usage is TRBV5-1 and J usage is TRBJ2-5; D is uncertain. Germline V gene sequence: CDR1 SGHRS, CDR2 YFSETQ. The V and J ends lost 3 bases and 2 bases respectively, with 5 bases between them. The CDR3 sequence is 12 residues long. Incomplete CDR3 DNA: TGCGCCAGCAGCTACCTACAAGAGACC. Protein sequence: CASSYLQET. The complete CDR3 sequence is CASSYLQETQYF.

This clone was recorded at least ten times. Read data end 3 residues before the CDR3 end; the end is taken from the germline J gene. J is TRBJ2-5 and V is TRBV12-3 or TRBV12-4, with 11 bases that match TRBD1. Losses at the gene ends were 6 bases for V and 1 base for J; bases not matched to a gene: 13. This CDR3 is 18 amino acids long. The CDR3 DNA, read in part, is TGTGCCAGCAGGGGTTCCCAGAGGGACAGGGGGTTCCAAGAGACC. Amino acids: CASRGSQRDRGFQET. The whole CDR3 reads CASRGSQRDRGFQETQYF.

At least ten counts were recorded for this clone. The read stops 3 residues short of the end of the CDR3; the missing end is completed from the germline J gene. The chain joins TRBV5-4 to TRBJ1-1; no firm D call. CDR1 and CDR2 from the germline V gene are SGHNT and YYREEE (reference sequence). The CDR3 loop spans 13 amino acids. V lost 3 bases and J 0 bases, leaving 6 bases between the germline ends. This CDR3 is CASSSNMNTEAFF. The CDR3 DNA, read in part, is TGTGCCAGCAGCTCTAATATGAACACTGAA.

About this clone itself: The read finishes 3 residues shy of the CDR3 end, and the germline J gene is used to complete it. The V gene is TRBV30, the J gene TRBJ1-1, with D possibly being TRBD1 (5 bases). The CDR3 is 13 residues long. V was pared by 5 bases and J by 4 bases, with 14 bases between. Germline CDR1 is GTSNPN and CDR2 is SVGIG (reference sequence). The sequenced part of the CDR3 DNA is TGTGCCTGGGGGGCGGGGGTGGGCACTGAA. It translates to CAWGAGVGTE. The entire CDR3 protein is CAWGAGVGTEAFF.

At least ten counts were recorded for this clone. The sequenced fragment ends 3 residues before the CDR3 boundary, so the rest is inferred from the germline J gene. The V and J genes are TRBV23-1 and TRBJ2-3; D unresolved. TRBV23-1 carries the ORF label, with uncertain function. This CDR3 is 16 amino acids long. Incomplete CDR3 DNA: TGCGCCAGCAGTCACGTAATAAGGGTGGGTTCTCAGCCG. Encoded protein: CASSHVIRVGSQP. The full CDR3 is CASSHVIRVGSQPQYF.

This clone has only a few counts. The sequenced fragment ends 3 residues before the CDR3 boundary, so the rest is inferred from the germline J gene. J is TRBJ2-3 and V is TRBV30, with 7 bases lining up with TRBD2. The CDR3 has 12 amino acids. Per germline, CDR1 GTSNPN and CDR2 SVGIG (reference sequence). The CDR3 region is CAWSVGGSSQYF. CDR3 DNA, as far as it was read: TGTGCCTGGAGTGTAGGCGGGAGTTCG.

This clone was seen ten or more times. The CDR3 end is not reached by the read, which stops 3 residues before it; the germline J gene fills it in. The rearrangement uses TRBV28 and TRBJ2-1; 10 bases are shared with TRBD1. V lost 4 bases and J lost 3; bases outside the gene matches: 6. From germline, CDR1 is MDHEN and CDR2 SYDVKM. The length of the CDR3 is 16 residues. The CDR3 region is CASSSPGDRGYNEQFF. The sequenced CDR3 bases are TGTGCCAGCAGTTCCCCCGGGGACAGGGGCTACAATGAG.

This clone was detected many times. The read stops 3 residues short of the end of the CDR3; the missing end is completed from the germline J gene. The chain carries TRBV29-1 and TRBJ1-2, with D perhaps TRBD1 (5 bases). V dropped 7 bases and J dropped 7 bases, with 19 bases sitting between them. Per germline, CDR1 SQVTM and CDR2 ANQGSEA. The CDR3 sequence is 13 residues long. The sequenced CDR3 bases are TGCAGCGACCGGGCAGGGAAGGTTGCTGGC. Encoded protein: CSDRAGKVAG. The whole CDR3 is CSDRAGKVAGYTF.

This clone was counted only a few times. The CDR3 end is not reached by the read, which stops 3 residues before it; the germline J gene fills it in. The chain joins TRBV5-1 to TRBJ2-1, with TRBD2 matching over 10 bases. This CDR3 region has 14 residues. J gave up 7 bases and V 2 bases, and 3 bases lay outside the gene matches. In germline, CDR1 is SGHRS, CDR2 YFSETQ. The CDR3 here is CASSFSGGSNEQFF. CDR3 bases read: TGCGCCAGCAGCTTTAGCGGGGGGTCAAATGAG.

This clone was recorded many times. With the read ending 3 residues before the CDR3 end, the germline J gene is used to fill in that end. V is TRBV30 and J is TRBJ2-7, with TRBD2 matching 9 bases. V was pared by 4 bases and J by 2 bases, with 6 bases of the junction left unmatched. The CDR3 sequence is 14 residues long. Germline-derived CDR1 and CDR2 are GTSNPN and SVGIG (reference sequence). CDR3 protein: CAWTTTSGPYEQYF. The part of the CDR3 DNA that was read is TGTGCCTGGACGACAACTAGCGGGCCCTACGAG.

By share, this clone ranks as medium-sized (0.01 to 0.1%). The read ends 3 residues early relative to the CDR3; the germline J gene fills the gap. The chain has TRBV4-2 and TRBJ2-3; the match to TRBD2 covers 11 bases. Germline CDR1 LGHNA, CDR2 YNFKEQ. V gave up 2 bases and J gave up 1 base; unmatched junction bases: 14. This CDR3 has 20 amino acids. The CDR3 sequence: CASSQLPGLAATRRTDTQYF. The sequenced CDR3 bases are TGTGCCAGCAGCCAACTTCCGGGACTAGCGGCCACTCGTCGCACAGATACG.

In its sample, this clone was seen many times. CDR3 DNA (partial): TGTGCCAGCAGCTTTGGTTTTTCAGGGGGATCTGGACACGAG. Its protein product is CASSFGFSGGSGHE. The complete CDR3 protein is CASSFGFSGGSGHEQYF. The chain couples TRBV7-8 to TRBJ2-7; 7 nucleotides line up with TRBD1. The CDR3 is cut off 3 residues early in the read; its end comes from the germline J gene. The CDR3 sequence is 17 residues long. Losses at the gene ends were 3 bases for V and 5 bases for J; bases not matched to a gene: 16. From germline, CDR1 is SGHVS and CDR2 FQNEAQ.

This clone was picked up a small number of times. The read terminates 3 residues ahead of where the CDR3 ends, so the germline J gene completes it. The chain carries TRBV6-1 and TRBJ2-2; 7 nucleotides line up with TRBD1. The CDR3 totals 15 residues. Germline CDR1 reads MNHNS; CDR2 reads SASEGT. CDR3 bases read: TGTGCCAGCAGTGTTACCGGGACAGTAAACTCACCG. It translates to CASSVTGTVNSP. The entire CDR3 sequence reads CASSVTGTVNSPLFF.

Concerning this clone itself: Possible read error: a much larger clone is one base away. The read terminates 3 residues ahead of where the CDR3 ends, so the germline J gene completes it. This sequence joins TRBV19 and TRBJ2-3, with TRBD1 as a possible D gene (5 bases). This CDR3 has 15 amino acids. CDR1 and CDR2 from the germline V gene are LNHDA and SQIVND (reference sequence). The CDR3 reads CASTPREQGTQPQYF. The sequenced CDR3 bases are TGTGCCAGTACCCCTCGTGAGCAGGGAACTCAGCCG.

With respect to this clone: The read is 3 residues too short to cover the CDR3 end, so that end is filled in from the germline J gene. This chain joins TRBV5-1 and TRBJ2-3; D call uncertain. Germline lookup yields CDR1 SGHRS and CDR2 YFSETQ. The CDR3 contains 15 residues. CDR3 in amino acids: CASRRVADSNQPQYF. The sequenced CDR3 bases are TGCGCCAGCAGGCGAGTGGCAGATAGCAATCAGCCG.

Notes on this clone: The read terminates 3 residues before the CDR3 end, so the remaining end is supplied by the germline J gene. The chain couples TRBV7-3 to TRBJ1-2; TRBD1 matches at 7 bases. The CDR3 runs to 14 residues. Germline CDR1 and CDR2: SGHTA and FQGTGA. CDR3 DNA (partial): TGTGCCAGCAGCAGAGCGGGAGGGGGCTACGAC. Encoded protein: CASSRAGGGYD. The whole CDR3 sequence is CASSRAGGGYDYTF.

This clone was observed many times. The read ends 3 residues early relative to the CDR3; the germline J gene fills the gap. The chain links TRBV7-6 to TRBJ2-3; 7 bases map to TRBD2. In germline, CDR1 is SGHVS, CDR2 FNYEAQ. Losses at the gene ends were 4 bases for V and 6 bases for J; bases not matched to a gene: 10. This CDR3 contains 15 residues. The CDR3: CASSSGTTDTDTQYF. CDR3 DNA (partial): TGTGCCAGCAGCTCCGGGACTACAGACACTGATACG.

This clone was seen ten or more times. The covered CDR3 bases are TGTGCCACCAGTGATCCGCAGGGCCCC. Its translation is CATSDPQGP. The whole CDR3 protein is CATSDPQGPLHF. This chain joins TRBV24-1 and TRBJ1-6; D perhaps matches TRBD1 (5 bases). With the read ending 3 residues before the CDR3 end, the germline J gene is used to fill in that end. Germline CDR1 reads KGHDR; CDR2 reads SFDVKD. This CDR3 is built from 12 residues.

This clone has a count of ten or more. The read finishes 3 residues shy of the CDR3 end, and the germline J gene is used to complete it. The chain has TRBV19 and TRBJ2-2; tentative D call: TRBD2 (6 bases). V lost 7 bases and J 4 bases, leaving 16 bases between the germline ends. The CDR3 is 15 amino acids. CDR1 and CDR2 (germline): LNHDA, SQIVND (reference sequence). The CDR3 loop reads CASTKPQGLTGELFF. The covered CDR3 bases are TGTGCCAGTACCAAACCCCAGGGACTCACCGGGGAG.

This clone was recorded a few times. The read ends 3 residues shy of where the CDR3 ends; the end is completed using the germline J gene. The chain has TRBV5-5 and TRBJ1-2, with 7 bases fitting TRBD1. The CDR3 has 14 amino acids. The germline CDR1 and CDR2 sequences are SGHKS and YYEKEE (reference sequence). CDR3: CASSQRGRLGDYTF. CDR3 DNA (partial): TGTGCCAGCAGTCAGAGGGGGCGCTTAGGGGAC.

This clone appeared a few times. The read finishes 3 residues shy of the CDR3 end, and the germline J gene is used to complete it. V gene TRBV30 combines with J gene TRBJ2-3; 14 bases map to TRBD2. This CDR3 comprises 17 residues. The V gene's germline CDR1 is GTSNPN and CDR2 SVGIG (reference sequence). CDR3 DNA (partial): TGTGCCTGGAGTGGAGGGACTAGCGGGAGACATCAAGAGACG. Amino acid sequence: CAWSGGTSGRHQET. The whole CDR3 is CAWSGGTSGRHQETQYF. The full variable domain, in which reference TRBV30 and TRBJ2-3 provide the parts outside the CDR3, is SQTIHQWPATLVQPVGSPLSLECTVEGTSNPNLYWYRQAAGRGLQLLFYSVGIGQISSEVPQNLSASRPQDRQFILSSKKLLLSDSGFYLCAWSGGTSGRHQETQYFGPGTRLTVL.

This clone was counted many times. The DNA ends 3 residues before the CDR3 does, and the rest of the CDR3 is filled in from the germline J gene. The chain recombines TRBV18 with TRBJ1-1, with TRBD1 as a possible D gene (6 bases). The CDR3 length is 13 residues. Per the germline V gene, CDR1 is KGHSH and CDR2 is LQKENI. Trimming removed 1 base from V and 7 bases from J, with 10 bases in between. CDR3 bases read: TGTGCCAGCTCACCACGACAGGCCGATGAA. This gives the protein CASSPRQADE. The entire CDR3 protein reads CASSPRQADEAFF. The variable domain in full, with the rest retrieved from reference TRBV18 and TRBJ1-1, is NAGVMQNPRHLVRRRGQEARLRCSPMKGHSHVYWYRQLPEEGLKFMVYLQKENIIDESGMPKERFSAEFPKEGPSILRIQQVVRGDSAAYFCASSPRQADEAFFGQGTRLTVV.

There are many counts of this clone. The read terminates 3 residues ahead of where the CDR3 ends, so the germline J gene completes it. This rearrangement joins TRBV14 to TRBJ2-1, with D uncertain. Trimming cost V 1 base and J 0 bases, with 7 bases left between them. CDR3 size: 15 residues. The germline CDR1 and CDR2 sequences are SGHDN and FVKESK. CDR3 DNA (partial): TGTGCCAGCAGCCAAGTTCTCCGCTCCTACAATGAG. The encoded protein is CASSQVLRSYNE. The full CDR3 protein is CASSQVLRSYNEQFF.

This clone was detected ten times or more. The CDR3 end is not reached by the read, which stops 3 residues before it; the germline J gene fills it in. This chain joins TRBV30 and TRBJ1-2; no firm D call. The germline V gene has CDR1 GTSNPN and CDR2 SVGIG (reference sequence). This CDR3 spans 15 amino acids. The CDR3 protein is CAWSPTSSGVWGYTF. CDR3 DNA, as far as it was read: TGTGCCTGGAGCCCCACCTCATCCGGGGTTTGGGGC.

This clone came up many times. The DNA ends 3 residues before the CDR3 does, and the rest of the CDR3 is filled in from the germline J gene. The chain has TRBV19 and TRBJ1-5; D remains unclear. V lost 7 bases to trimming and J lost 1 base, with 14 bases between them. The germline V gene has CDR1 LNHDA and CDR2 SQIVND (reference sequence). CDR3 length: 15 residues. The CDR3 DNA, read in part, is TGTGCCAGTACTCTTGGCTTGGGCAGCAATCAGCCC. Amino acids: CASTLGLGSNQP. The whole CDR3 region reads CASTLGLGSNQPQHF.

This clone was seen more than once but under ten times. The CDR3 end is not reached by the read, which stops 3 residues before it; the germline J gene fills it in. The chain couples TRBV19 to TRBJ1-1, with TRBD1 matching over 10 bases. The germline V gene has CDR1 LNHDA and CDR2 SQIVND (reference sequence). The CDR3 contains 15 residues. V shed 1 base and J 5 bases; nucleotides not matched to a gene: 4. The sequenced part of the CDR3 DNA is TGTGCCAGTAGTATAGCCCCGGACAGGGGGACTGAA. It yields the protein CASSIAPDRGTE. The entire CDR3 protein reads CASSIAPDRGTEAFF. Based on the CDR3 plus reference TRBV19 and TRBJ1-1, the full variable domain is DGGITQSPKYLFRKEGQNVTLSCEQNLNHDAMYWYRQDPGQGLRLIYYSQIVNDFQKGDIAEGYSVSREKKESFPLTVTSAQKNPTAFYLCASSIAPDRGTEAFFGQGTRLTVV.

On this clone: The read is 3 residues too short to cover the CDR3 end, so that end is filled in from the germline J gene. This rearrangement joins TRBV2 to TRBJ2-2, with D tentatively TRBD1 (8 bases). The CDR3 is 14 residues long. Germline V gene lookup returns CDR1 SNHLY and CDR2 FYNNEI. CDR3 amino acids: CASRVQGGNEKLFF. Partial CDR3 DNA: TGTGCCAGCAGAGTACAGGGGGGGAATGAAAAG. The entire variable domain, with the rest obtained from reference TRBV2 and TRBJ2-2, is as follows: EPEVTQTPSHQVTQMGQEVILRCVPISNHLYFYWYRQILGQKVEFLVSFYNNEISEKSEIFDDQFSVERPDGSNFTLKIRSTKLEDSAMYFCASRVQGGNEKLFFGEGSRLTVL.

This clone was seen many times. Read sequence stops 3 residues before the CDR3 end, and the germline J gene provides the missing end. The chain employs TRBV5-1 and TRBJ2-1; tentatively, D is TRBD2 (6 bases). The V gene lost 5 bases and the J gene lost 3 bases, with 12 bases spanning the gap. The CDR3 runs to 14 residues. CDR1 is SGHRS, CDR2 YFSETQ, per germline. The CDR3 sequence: CASRPSGLYNEQFF. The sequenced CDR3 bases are TGCGCCAGCAGACCCTCGGGACTCTACAATGAG.